This T cell receptor beta chain was recovered during a study of blood T cell repertoires in COVID-19 (dated by TCRdb to the early 2020s). For the study in its entirety: The collaborator samples originated in the United States, Italy and Spain and spanned the acute and convalescent phases of COVID-19. The prospective study material was composed of cDNA or gDNA derived from T cells, B-cell-depleted T cells, or PBMCs. The dataset comprised deeply sampled blood TCRbeta repertoires from subjects exposed to, actively infected with, or recovered from COVID-19. A freely available public database, intended as a resource for researchers studying the immune response to SARS-CoV-2, is where the repertoires were released. Samples came from the ongoing ImmuneRACE study (first 160 participants) plus 1,254 subjects from 6 global collaborators. A de-identified subject ID, COVID-19 status, age in years and sex were almost always included in the sample metadata. Where available, HLA class I and class II types were taken from metadata supplied by the sample provider and were not determined by assay-based typing.

The collaborating institutions used their own protocols to collect whole blood in K2EDTA tubes. Collaborator samples were shipped for TCRbeta analysis as frozen whole blood, isolated PBMCs, or DNA extracted from either sample type. The immunoSEQ Assay, a bias-controlled multiplex PCR, was used to amplify TCRbeta CDR3 regions from genomic DNA. Per the source publication's procedure: The number of nucleated cells in each sample was estimated from the amplification of reference gene primers within the assay. To quantify the absolute abundance of each unique TCRbeta CDR3 rearrangement, sequence reads were collapsed and filtered. For each sample, productive Simpson clonality was calculated as the square root of Simpson's diversity index across productive rearrangements. TCRdb stores this immuneACCESS table with in-frame sequences only. Part of the clones is absent; in the studies checked, under half of the shortfall reflects unresolved V genes, and no reason is known for the rest. Clone size and the V and J calls come from that table; the DNA yielded D and trimming. The sample has some 87,000 clones on record, 87% of them singletons. The ten top clones hold about 18% of the sample.

Study-level results and caveats: The amount of clinical and demographic metadata varied by source and participant and was provided uncurated.

On this clone: Its antigen specificity is not known. No base quality information exists; no much larger clone differs at one position.

The sample was peripheral blood. This receptor was identified in a human donor in a cohort sampled during active COVID-19.

The CDR3 has the sequence CASSSDRVENEQFF. The bases read TGCGCCAGCAGCTCGGACAGGGTCGAGAATGAGCAGTTCTTC. Here the chain combines TRBV5-1 and TRBJ2-1, with TRBD1 matching 8 junction bases. CDR1 and CDR2 (SGHRS, YFSETQ) derive from the germline V gene. The CDR3 goes from the cysteine to the phenylalanine over 14 residues. CDR3 DNA only is kept here, 42 bases in frame from base 1. Here V drops 3 bases and J drops 7 bases, and the junction holds 6 bases not matched to any gene.